Below are 26 T cell receptor beta chains sequenced from a single sample in a study of T cell responses to AZD1222 COVID-19 vaccine. Clones were read by immunoSEQ multiplex PCR, and TCRdb kept only the in-frame ones, dropping some. Of some 190,000 clones in the sample, 85% to 95% were seen once. The specimen was peripheral blood, collected on day 0 of AZD1222 vaccination. All receptors come from an adult in good health.

Only one count was recorded for this clone. This CDR3 is CASSEFPDQPQHF. DNA of the CDR3: TGTGCCAGCAGTGAATTCCCGGATCAGCCCCAGCATTTT. V gene TRBV6-1 combines with J gene TRBJ1-5; D unclear. This CDR3 spans 13 amino acids. The germline V gene encodes CDR1 MNHNS and CDR2 SASEGT. The V gene lost 2 bases and the J gene lost 5 bases, with 7 bases spanning the gap.

The chain employs TRBV6-4 and TRBJ2-1, with unresolved D. Germline V CDR1 and CDR2: MRHNA, SNTAGT. Trimming shortened V by 0 bases and J by 2 bases, and 5 bases separated the two germline ends. The CDR3 contains 14 residues. The CDR3 protein is CASSDSPPYNEQFF. As DNA, the CDR3 is TGTGCCAGCAGTGACTCCCCTCCCTACAATGAGCAGTTCTTC.

This chain connects TRBV9 to TRBJ1-5; TRBD1 matches at 7 bases. Unmatched junction bases numbered 4, after V lost 0 bases and J lost 4 bases. CDR1 is SGDLS and CDR2 is YYNGEE in the germline V gene. The CDR3 contains 15 residues. In nucleotides, the CDR3 is TGTGCCAGCAGCGTAGCAGGGACAGCTAATCAGCCCCAGCATTTT. This codes for CASSVAGTANQPQHF. The complete variable domain, with remaining parts taken from reference TRBV9 and TRBJ1-5, reads DSGVTQTPKHLITATGQRVTLRCSPRSGDLSVYWYQQSLDQGLQFLIQYYNGEERAKGNILERFSAQQFPDLHSELNLSSLELGDSALYFCASSVAGTANQPQHFGDGTRLSIL.

This clone was observed a handful of times. The V call is TRBV2, the J call TRBJ1-2; D not certain. V was shortened by 7 bases and J by 7 bases, with 19 bases between the two germline ends. Looked up from germline, CDR1 is SNHLY and CDR2 is FYNNEI. This CDR3 contains 14 residues. The CDR3 DNA reads TGTGCCAGCAAAGAGTCATCATACCCCTTTGGCTACACCTTC. As protein: CASKESSYPFGYTF.

The genes are TRBV19 and TRBJ1-1; D not certain. CDR3 length: 15 amino acids. Germline assignment: CDR1 LNHDA and CDR2 SQIVND (reference sequence). V was cut by 5 bases and J by 1 base, with 14 bases left in between. CDR3 DNA: TGTGCCAGTAGTTTCGGTGAGGGTTGGAACACTGAAGCTTTCTTT. This gives the protein CASSFGEGWNTEAFF.

V is TRBV28 and J is TRBJ1-1, with D unresolved. Germline V gene data show CDR1 as MDHEN and CDR2 as SYDVKM. With 6 bases removed from V and 3 bases from J, the gap between germline ends came to 17 bases. This CDR3 has 15 residues. CDR3 amino acids: CASSPPQSGDTEAFF. The CDR3 nucleotides read TGTGCCAGCAGCCCCCCTCAGTCTGGGGACACTGAAGCTTTCTTT.

On this clone: An end of the junction does not agree with germline; a read error may underlie this. The V and J genes are TRBV3-1 (or the pseudogene TRBV3-2) and TRBJ1-2; the D is unclear. The germline V gene has CDR1 LGHDT and CDR2 YNNKEL (reference sequence). The CDR3 totals 12 residues. Written as DNA, the CDR3 is TGTGCCAGCAGCCAGGCCCGCTTATTAATCTCCTTC. Residues: CASSQARLLISF.

V and J are TRBV13 and TRBJ1-2; D remains unclear. Trimming took 2 bases from V and 6 from J, leaving 10 bases between them. Germline values: CDR1 PRHDT, CDR2 FYEKMQ (reference sequence). CDR3 length equals 13 residues. CDR3 DNA sequence: TGTGCCAGCAGCTTATGGGCACCTGATGGCTACACCTTC. Protein: CASSLWAPDGYTF.

This CDR3 reads CASVKTARNTEAFF. Here the CDR3 DNA reads TGTGCCAGCGTTAAAACAGCCAGGAACACTGAAGCTTTCTTT. The chain carries TRBV27 and TRBJ1-1, with D uncertain. This CDR3 contains 14 residues. The germline CDR1 and CDR2 sequences are MNHEY and SMNVEV (reference sequence). V dropped 8 bases and J dropped 1 base, with 14 bases sitting between them.

The J gene is TRBJ1-6, the V gene TRBV4-1; tentative D call: TRBD1 (6 bases). Per the germline V gene, CDR1 is MGHRA and CDR2 is YSYEKL. Between the trimmed V and J ends, which lost 4 bases and 3 bases, there was a span of 31 bases. The CDR3 contains 22 residues. CDR3 amino acids: CASSLMGGPGASSSVYNSPLHF. The CDR3 DNA is TGCGCCAGCAGCCTCATGGGGGGCCCCGGTGCCTCCTCCTCTGTCTATAATTCACCCCTCCACTTT.

This sequence joins TRBV5-1 and TRBJ2-1; TRBD2 might be the D (7 bases). The V end was cut by 0 bases, the J end by 5 bases, with 15 bases between. Germline V gene data show CDR1 as SGHRS and CDR2 as YFSETQ. The CDR3 consists of 16 residues. The CDR3 loop reads CASSLEAGDYNNEQFF. The CDR3 DNA follows: TGCGCCAGCAGCTTGGAGGCAGGGGACTACAACAATGAGCAGTTCTTC.

This clone was seen a few times. Other DNA variants within this sample encode the same CDR3. This chain joins TRBV11-2 and TRBJ1-2; 7 bases are a match to TRBD1. Trimming took 5 bases from V and 3 from J; bases not matched to a gene: 3. This CDR3 region has 13 residues. Germline-derived CDR1 and CDR2 are SGHAT and FQNNGV. Written as DNA, the CDR3 is TGTGCCAGCAGCCCAGGACAGGACTATGGCTACACCTTC. As protein: CASSPGQDYGYTF.

This clone appeared a single time. The chain is built from TRBV7-3 and TRBJ1-1; unclear D gene. The CDR3 covers 12 residues. CDR1 is SGHTA and CDR2 is FQGTGA in the germline V gene. Trimming pared 2 bases from V and 11 bases from J, leaving 12 bases between. This CDR3 reads CASSLYPAVAFF. CDR3 in DNA: TGTGCCAGCAGCTTATATCCGGCTGTTGCTTTCTTT.

The chain couples TRBV2 to TRBJ1-1, with TRBD1 as a possible D gene (5 bases). The CDR3 has 13 residues. Trimming shortened V by 6 bases and J by 5 bases, and 13 bases separated the two germline ends. Germline-derived CDR1 and CDR2 are SNHLY and FYNNEI. As DNA, the CDR3 is TGTGCCAGCAGGAGGGACGGGTCGACTGAAGCTTTCTTT. This gives the protein CASRRDGSTEAFF. The entire variable domain, with the rest obtained from reference TRBV2 and TRBJ1-1, is as follows: EPEVTQTPSHQVTQMGQEVILRCVPISNHLYFYWYRQILGQKVEFLVSFYNNEISEKSEIFDDQFSVERPDGSNFTLKIRSTKLEDSAMYFCASRRDGSTEAFFGQGTRLTVV.

The V and J genes are TRBV7-9 and TRBJ1-5, with D unclear. This CDR3 region has 13 residues. The V gene's germline CDR1 is SEHNR and CDR2 FQNEAQ (reference sequence). The V and J ends lost 3 bases and 4 bases respectively, with 7 bases between them. The CDR3 spells CASSFTENQPQHF. Written as DNA, the CDR3 is TGTGCCAGCAGCTTCACCGAAAATCAGCCCCAGCATTTT. Variable domain in full (rest from reference TRBV7-9 and TRBJ1-5): DTGVSQNPRHKITKRGQNVTFRCDPISEHNRLYWYRQTLGQGPEFLTYFQNEAQLEKSRLLSDRFSAERPKGSFSTLEIQRTEQGDSAMYLCASSFTENQPQHFGDGTRLSIL.

The chain has TRBV14 and TRBJ2-7; TRBD1 or TRBD2 may be the D gene (5 bases each). V lost 0 bases to trimming and J lost 3 bases, with 15 bases between them. The germline V gene has CDR1 SGHDN and CDR2 FVKESK. The CDR3 runs 16 residues. The CDR3 here is CASSQDWARAGYEQYF. The CDR3 bases are TGTGCCAGCAGCCAAGATTGGGCCAGGGCGGGCTACGAGCAGTACTTC.

The chain uses TRBV27 and TRBJ2-7, with no clear D. Trimming removed 2 bases from V and 4 bases from J, with 9 bases in between. The CDR3 has 13 amino acids. Per germline, CDR1 MNHEY and CDR2 SMNVEV (reference sequence). The chain's CDR3 is CASSLGSRYEQYF. In DNA, the CDR3 is TGTGCCAGCAGTTTAGGGTCCAGATACGAGCAGTACTTC.

This clone was found once. The chain carries TRBV6-4 and TRBJ1-2; D remains ambiguous. Trimming took 0 bases from V and 2 from J, leaving 7 bases between them. Looked up from germline, CDR1 is MRHNA and CDR2 is SNTAGT. The CDR3 runs to 14 residues. The CDR3 coding sequence is TGTGCCAGCAGTGACTCGACGGGGAACTATGGCTACACCTTC. It yields the protein CASSDSTGNYGYTF.

This chain uses TRBV3-1 (or the pseudogene TRBV3-2) with TRBJ1-2; D is undetermined. The germline V gene has CDR1 LGHDT and CDR2 YNNKEL (reference sequence). Trimming pared 8 bases from V and 4 bases from J, leaving 17 bases between. The CDR3 is made up of 14 amino acids. In DNA, the CDR3 is TGTGCCAGCCGCCCCTCCGGCAGTCGCTATGGCTACACCTTC. It encodes CASRPSGSRYGYTF.

This rearrangement joins TRBV6-6 to TRBJ2-1; possibly TRBD1 for D (6 bases). The CDR3 has 14 amino acids. V lost 6 bases, J lost 3 bases, and 12 bases lay in between. Germline-derived CDR1 and CDR2 are MNHNY and SVGAGI (reference sequence). The CDR3 is CASRRDTNYNEQFF. Here the CDR3 DNA reads TGTGCCAGCAGGAGGGACACCAACTACAATGAGCAGTTCTTC.

The CDR3 loop reads CASSPNPGLGSYEQYF. In nucleotides, the CDR3 is TGTGCCAGCTCACCGAATCCGGGACTAGGTTCCTACGAGCAGTACTTC. V usage is TRBV18 and J usage is TRBJ2-7, with 8 bases fitting TRBD2. This CDR3 contains 16 residues. CDR1 is KGHSH and CDR2 is LQKENI in the germline V gene. V shed 3 bases and J 1 base; nucleotides not matched to a gene: 8.

This CDR3 is CASSLGQGFEGYTF. The CDR3 DNA is TGTGCCAGCAGCTTGGGACAGGGATTCGAAGGCTACACCTTC. The chain carries TRBV7-9 and TRBJ1-2, with 9 bases aligning to TRBD1. From germline, CDR1 is SEHNR and CDR2 FQNEAQ (reference sequence). CDR3 length equals 14 residues. Germline trimming cut 3 bases from V and 8 bases from J; bases unmatched to any gene: 7.

This clone has only one observation. The CDR3 DNA is TGTGCCAGCAGTCCGCCGGACAGAATACTTTCTGGAAACACCATATATTTT. Translation: CASSPPDRILSGNTIYF. The rearrangement links TRBV28 to TRBJ1-3, with D perhaps matching TRBD1 (6 bases). Looked up from germline, CDR1 is MDHEN and CDR2 is SYDVKM. V lost 5 bases to trimming and J lost 1 base, with 18 bases between them. The CDR3 runs to 17 residues.

This chain connects TRBV14 to TRBJ1-2; D unresolved. Per the germline V gene, CDR1 is SGHDN and CDR2 is FVKESK. This CDR3 has 14 residues. Trimming stripped 0 bases from V and 4 bases from J, with 9 bases between. The CDR3 nucleotides read TGTGCCAGCAGCCAAGATCAGGCTATCTATGGCTACACCTTC. This translates into CASSQDQAIYGYTF.

This chain connects TRBV9 to TRBJ1-3, with TRBD1 matching over 8 bases. V was pared by 4 bases and J by 3 bases, with 6 bases of the junction left unmatched. CDR1 is SGDLS, CDR2 YYNGEE, per germline. The CDR3 spans 15 residues. The CDR3 nucleotides are TGTGCCAGCAGCCCAGGACAGGGTTTTGGAAACACCATATATTTT. It specifies CASSPGQGFGNTIYF.

The chain uses TRBV5-6 and TRBJ2-3; D is unclear. With 1 base removed from V and 3 bases from J, the gap between germline ends came to 9 bases. The CDR3 is 14 amino acids. The germline V gene encodes CDR1 SGHDT and CDR2 YYEEEE. The CDR3 DNA reads TGTGCCAGCAGCTTGCTCGGGCCTACAGATACGCAGTATTTT. It encodes CASSLLGPTDTQYF. Full variable domain (missing parts from reference TRBV5-6 and TRBJ2-3): DAGVTQSPTHLIKTRGQQVTLRCSPKSGHDTVSWYQQALGQGPQFIFQYYEEEERQRGNFPDRFSGHQFPNYSSELNVNALLLGDSALYLCASSLLGPTDTQYFGPGTRLTVL.